The 21 T cell receptor beta chains listed next were all sequenced from one sample in a study of T cell repertoires in cytomegalovirus infection. TCRdb re-called the reads through MiXCR, storing one row per CDR3 protein. The sample carries around 200,000 distinct CDR3 sequences, roughly 17% recorded once. The sequenced sample was CD8+ T cells from PBMCs. The origin of the receptors is a human donor in good health (CMV status not recorded). Some clones in this sample may be carry-over from other donors' samples.

The chain uses TRBV28 and TRBJ1-1; 8 positions agree with TRBD1. V shed 7 bases, J shed 1 base, and the junction held 17 bases outside the gene matches. The CDR3 covers 18 residues. Germline CDR1 MDHEN, CDR2 SYDVKM. Here the CDR3 reads CASTEKTGVHLGNTEAFF. Written as DNA, the CDR3 is TGTGCCAGCACCGAGAAGACAGGGGTCCATCTTGGGAACACTGAAGCTTTCTTT.

V gene TRBV18 combines with J gene TRBJ2-7; 8 bases match TRBD2. The V gene's germline CDR1 is KGHSH and CDR2 LQKENI. CDR3 length equals 15 residues. J gave up 5 bases and V 1 base, and 7 bases lay outside the gene matches. CDR3 sequence: CASSPRDAGGHEQYF. As DNA, the CDR3 is TGTGCCAGCTCACCACGTGATGCGGGGGGCCACGAGCAGTACTTC. The variable domain in full, with the rest retrieved from reference TRBV18 and TRBJ2-7, is NAGVMQNPRHLVRRRGQEARLRCSPMKGHSHVYWYRQLPEEGLKFMVYLQKENIIDESGMPKERFSAEFPKEGPSILRIQQVVRGDSAAYFCASSPRDAGGHEQYFGPGTRLTVT.

The rearrangement links TRBV29-1 to TRBJ1-2; D gene ambiguous. The CDR3 length is 13 residues. Germline CDR1 reads SQVTM; CDR2 reads ANQGSEA. The V end lost 0 bases, the J end lost 4 bases, and 9 bases lay between the germline ends. In DNA, the CDR3 is TGCAGCGTTGAAGATCAAGGCCCCTATGGCTACACCTTC. It yields the protein CSVEDQGPYGYTF.

This clonotype was observed a few times. CDR3: CASSLVQDYEQYF. CDR3 coding DNA: TGTGCCAGCAGCTTAGTTCAGGATTACGAGCAGTACTTC. The rearrangement joins TRBV7-8 to TRBJ2-7; D is undetermined. The CDR3 contains 13 residues. Between the trimmed V and J ends, which lost 1 base and 4 bases, there was a span of 8 bases. Germline CDR1 is SGHVS and CDR2 is FQNEAQ.

V and J are TRBV6-2 or TRBV6-3 and TRBJ2-7; perhaps D is TRBD1 or TRBD2 (6 bases each). With 1 base removed from V and 3 bases from J, the gap between germline ends came to 13 bases. In germline, CDR1 is MNHEY, CDR2 SVGEGT. The CDR3 is made up of 15 amino acids. CDR3 region: CASSYWRDTYYEQYF. CDR3 coding DNA: TGTGCCAGCAGTTACTGGCGGGACACTTACTACGAGCAGTACTTC.

There are a few counts of this clonotype. This rearrangement joins TRBV7-6 to TRBJ2-7; 7 bases are shared with TRBD1. Per the germline V gene, CDR1 is SGHVS and CDR2 is FNYEAQ. This CDR3 has 14 residues. V gave up 2 bases and J gave up 2 bases; unmatched junction bases: 3. CDR3 residues: CASSLKGAAYEQYF. In nucleotides, the CDR3 is TGTGCCAGCAGCTTAAAGGGGGCGGCCTACGAGCAGTACTTC. Based on the CDR3 plus reference TRBV7-6 and TRBJ2-7, the full variable domain is GAGVSQSPRYKVTKRGQDVALRCDPISGHVSLYWYRQALGQGPEFLTYFNYEAQQDKSGLPNDRFSAERPEGSISTLTIQRTEQRDSAMYRCASSLKGAAYEQYFGPGTRLTVT.

The rearrangement uses TRBV6-5 and TRBJ1-2, with 8 bases aligning to TRBD1. The CDR3 consists of 14 residues. J lost 8 bases, V lost 5 bases, and 10 bases had no gene match. Germline-derived CDR1 and CDR2 are MNHEY and SVGAGI. The chain's CDR3 is CASSPTGGDRGYTF. Written as DNA, the CDR3 is TGTGCCAGCAGTCCTACAGGGGGAGATAGAGGCTACACCTTC.

This clonotype was recorded a few times. The chain couples TRBV12-3 or TRBV12-4 to TRBJ1-2; tentative D call: TRBD1 (5 bases). V lost 4 bases, J lost 5 bases, and 11 bases lay in between. CDR3 length: 13 amino acids. In nucleotides, the CDR3 is TGTGCCAGCAGTTCGGGACCGCTATATGGCTACACCTTC. It encodes CASSSGPLYGYTF.

This rearrangement joins TRBV12-3 or TRBV12-4 to TRBJ1-3; TRBD1 matches 9 bases. The CDR3 runs to 16 residues. The trim removed 6 bases at V and 2 bases at J, leaving 8 bases unmatched. CDR3 bases: TGTGCCAGCAGGTATCCGGGACAGGGAGCTGGAAACACCATATATTTT. This encodes CASRYPGQGAGNTIYF.

This clonotype has a handful of counts. This rearrangement joins TRBV7-8 to TRBJ1-1; 7 nucleotides align to TRBD1. This CDR3 has 15 residues. V trimming: 1 base; J trimming: 6 bases; junction bases outside the gene matches: 8. CDR1 is SGHVS and CDR2 is FQNEAQ in the germline V gene. The CDR3 DNA reads as TGTGCCAGCAGCTTAGAACCGGGACAGCACGCTGAAGCTTTCTTT. Translating it yields CASSLEPGQHAEAFF.

CDR3 nucleotides: TGCAGCGTTGGGAGGATCGGACCGGATTTGGCTAGCGGGGTTGGCAATGAGCAGTTCTTC. Translated, it gives CSVGRIGPDLASGVGNEQFF. The V and J genes are TRBV29-1 and TRBJ2-1; 9 nucleotides line up with TRBD2. The V segment lost 4 bases and the J segment 6 bases; nucleotides outside the gene matches: 25. The length of the CDR3 is 20 residues. CDR1 and CDR2 from the germline V gene are SQVTM and ANQGSEA.

This clonotype was counted a few times. The chain is built from TRBV6-2 or TRBV6-3 and TRBJ2-1, with 7 bases aligning to TRBD1. V dropped 6 bases and J dropped 6; count of bases not matched to a gene: 20. Germline V gene data show CDR1 as MNHEY and CDR2 as SVGEGT. This CDR3 contains 18 residues. The CDR3, as DNA: TGTGCCAGCAGCGGGATAACAGGGGCGCCATCCTTAGGCAATGAGCAGTTCTTC. This gives the protein CASSGITGAPSLGNEQFF.

This clonotype was found many times. The chain recombines TRBV6-2 or TRBV6-3 with TRBJ2-7; D gene uncertain. Germline-derived CDR1 and CDR2 are MNHEY and SVGEGT. The CDR3 covers 13 residues. The V gene lost 5 bases and the J gene lost 6 bases, with 14 bases spanning the gap. CDR3 sequence reads: CASSIAQRSEQYF. CDR3 bases: TGTGCCAGCAGTATCGCACAGAGATCCGAGCAGTACTTC.

The sample holds many counts of this clonotype. The chain has TRBV7-2 and TRBJ2-1; 8 bases line up with TRBD2. CDR1 is SGHTA and CDR2 is FQGNSA in the germline V gene. CDR3 size: 17 residues. V trimming: 3 bases; J trimming: 0 bases; junction bases outside the gene matches: 7. This CDR3 is CASSLSSGLSSYNEQFF. CDR3 sequence (DNA): TGTGCCAGCAGCTTGTCTAGCGGGCTTAGCTCCTACAATGAGCAGTTCTTC.

The gene calls are TRBV7-6 and TRBJ2-3, with TRBD2 matching over 9 bases. Germline loops: CDR1 SGHVS, CDR2 FNYEAQ. The J segment lost 0 bases and the V segment lost 3 bases, leaving 19 bases of the junction unmatched. This CDR3 has 21 residues. The chain's CDR3 is CASSFPKVGRGGKASTDTQYF. The DNA for the CDR3 is TGTGCCAGCAGCTTCCCCAAAGTGGGGCGGGGGGGAAAAGCTAGCACAGATACGCAGTATTTT.

V gene TRBV5-5 combines with J gene TRBJ1-1; no clear D gene. V lost 4 bases to trimming and J lost 6 bases, with 13 bases between them. Germline loops: CDR1 SGHKS, CDR2 YYEKEE (reference sequence). The CDR3 spans 13 residues. The CDR3 sequence: CASSPPAASEAFF. The CDR3 DNA is TGTGCCAGCAGCCCGCCCGCGGCCTCTGAAGCTTTCTTT. Based on the CDR3 plus reference TRBV5-5 and TRBJ1-1, the full variable domain is DAGVTQSPTHLIKTRGQQVTLRCSPISGHKSVSWYQQVLGQGPQFIFQYYEKEERGRGNFPDRFSARQFPNYSSELNVNALLLGDSALYLCASSPPAASEAFFGQGTRLTVV.

This clonotype appeared once. The chain has TRBV20-1 and TRBJ2-7; the D gene could be TRBD1 or TRBD2 (6 bases each). Trimming removed 5 bases from V and 2 bases from J, with 16 bases in between. CDR3 length equals 14 residues. Germline assignment: CDR1 DFQATT and CDR2 SNEGSKA (reference sequence). In DNA, the CDR3 is TGCAGTGCTCTTTTCGGAGGGGGGACCTACGAGCAGTACTTC. It yields the protein CSALFGGGTYEQYF.

CDR3 loop: CASSDRDRIYEQYF. The CDR3 coding sequence is TGTGCCAGCAGTGACCGGGACAGGATCTACGAGCAGTACTTC. The chain employs TRBV6-2 or TRBV6-3 and TRBJ2-7, with TRBD1 identical over 8 bases. The CDR3 is made up of 14 amino acids. From germline, CDR1 is MNHEY and CDR2 SVGEGT. J was trimmed by 3 bases and V by 5 bases; bases with no gene match: 6.

This clonotype turned up a few times. The chain carries TRBV27 and TRBJ1-2; D uncertain. Germline V gene lookup returns CDR1 MNHEY and CDR2 SMNVEV (reference sequence). With 6 bases removed from V and 8 bases from J, the gap between germline ends came to 22 bases. This CDR3 has 15 amino acids. The CDR3 DNA reads as TGTGCCAGCAGCATTACCGGACGGCCCCCTTGGGGCTACACCTTC. Translated: CASSITGRPPWGYTF.

V and J are TRBV20-1 and TRBJ2-1; a possible D gene is TRBD1 (6 bases). The V end was cut by 8 bases, the J end by 0 bases, with 20 bases between. CDR1 and CDR2 from the germline V gene are DFQATT and SNEGSKA (reference sequence). The CDR3 is 16 amino acids. Here the CDR3 reads CSTSPLGGDSYNEQFF. CDR3 DNA: TGCAGTACATCCCCATTAGGGGGTGACTCCTACAATGAGCAGTTCTTC.

The table lists this clonotype with a few counts. The V call is TRBV11-2, the J call TRBJ2-5; D possibly corresponds to TRBD2 (5 bases). There are 17 residues in the CDR3. Germline loops: CDR1 SGHAT, CDR2 FQNNGV. The V end was cut by 6 bases, the J end by 0 bases, with 20 bases between. CDR3 in amino acids: CASSLIILGLYQETQYF. CDR3 bases: TGTGCCAGCAGTTTGATTATACTCGGACTTTACCAAGAGACCCAGTACTTC.